The 23 T cell receptor beta chains below come from one sample, sequenced in a study of cytomegalovirus exposure and HLA in healthy donors. PCR involved 60 Vbeta and 13 Jbeta primers. The protocol was immunoSEQ multiplex PCR, while the TCRdb copy is restricted to in-frame clones and leaves out a portion. The table includes about 160,000 clones, around 80% detected once. The source material was PBMCs. These receptors were obtained from a male donor in good health and CMV-seropositive.

The chain couples TRBV4-3 to TRBJ1-1; TRBD1 matches 9 bases. Germline V gene lookup returns CDR1 LGHNA and CDR2 YSLEER. CDR3 size: 14 residues. J was trimmed by 9 bases and V by 2 bases; bases with no gene match: 7. CDR3 sequence reads: CASSQTQGAIQAFF. DNA for the CDR3: TGCGCCAGCAGCCAAACACAGGGGGCGATTCAAGCTTTCTTT.

The genes are TRBV6-6 and TRBJ2-7, with 7 bases that match TRBD1. The CDR3 has 14 residues. Trimming removed 1 base from V and 6 bases from J; junction bases left unmatched: 6. Germline values: CDR1 MNHNY, CDR2 SVGAGI (reference sequence). The CDR3 is CASSYYRQGGEQYF. Written as DNA, the CDR3 is TGTGCCAGCAGTTACTACCGACAGGGTGGCGAGCAGTACTTC.

This chain links TRBV6-1 with TRBJ2-1; TRBD2 matches at 8 bases. Germline V lookup: CDR1 MNHNS, CDR2 SASEGT. The CDR3 is 16 amino acids. V was pared by 1 base and J by 7 bases, with 9 bases of the junction left unmatched. The CDR3 DNA reads TGTGCCAGCAGTGAAGGGACAAGCGGGGGTGGGAATGAGCAGTTCTTC. It is translated as CASSEGTSGGGNEQFF.

V gene TRBV10-1 combines with J gene TRBJ1-1, with D perhaps TRBD1 (5 bases). The CDR3 has 15 amino acids. Germline-derived CDR1 and CDR2 are WNHNN and SYGVQD (reference sequence). Trimming shortened V by 6 bases and J by 4 bases, and 18 bases separated the two germline ends. The CDR3 here is CASSPEGTGGTEAFF. The CDR3 coding sequence is TGCGCCAGCAGCCCCGAAGGGACGGGGGGCACTGAAGCTTTCTTT.

The J gene is TRBJ2-7, the V gene TRBV18, with D perhaps matching TRBD1 (5 bases). The CDR3 has 15 residues. Germline loops: CDR1 KGHSH, CDR2 LQKENI. The V gene lost 2 bases and the J gene lost 0 bases, with 11 bases spanning the gap. The CDR3 here is CASSPGADASYEQYF. The CDR3, as DNA: TGTGCCAGCTCACCAGGGGCCGACGCCTCCTACGAGCAGTACTTC. The complete variable domain, with remaining parts taken from reference TRBV18 and TRBJ2-7, reads NAGVMQNPRHLVRRRGQEARLRCSPMKGHSHVYWYRQLPEEGLKFMVYLQKENIIDESGMPKERFSAEFPKEGPSILRIQQVVRGDSAAYFCASSPGADASYEQYFGPGTRLTVT.

This rearrangement joins TRBV27 to TRBJ2-7; 11 bases line up with TRBD2. V gave up 3 bases and J gave up 2 bases; unmatched junction bases: 6. This CDR3 spans 16 amino acids. Germline-derived CDR1 and CDR2 are MNHEY and SMNVEV (reference sequence). CDR3 residues: CASSFLTSGIPYEQYF. The CDR3 DNA reads TGTGCCAGCAGTTTTCTGACTAGCGGGATACCCTACGAGCAGTACTTC.

The CDR3 here is CAWSGVLRTGLTYEQYF. The CDR3 DNA reads as TGTGCCTGGAGCGGTGTTCTGCGGACAGGCCTTACCTACGAGCAGTACTTC. The chain is built from TRBV30 and TRBJ2-7; 7 bases agree with TRBD1. The CDR3 spans 17 residues. The germline gives CDR1 GTSNPN, CDR2 SVGIG (reference sequence). Germline trimming cut 3 bases from V and 2 bases from J; bases unmatched to any gene: 16.

This clone was seen only a few times. The chain employs TRBV27 and TRBJ1-1; D perhaps matches TRBD1 (5 bases). Germline CDR1 MNHEY, CDR2 SMNVEV (reference sequence). This CDR3 is 12 amino acids long. V lost 0 bases to trimming and J lost 10 bases, with 9 bases between them. CDR3 sequence reads: CASSLSKGRAFF. CDR3 DNA: TGTGCCAGCAGTTTATCGAAGGGGCGAGCTTTCTTT.

This chain connects TRBV9 to TRBJ2-1, with 12 bases fitting TRBD2. Unmatched junction bases numbered 8, after V lost 2 bases and J lost 8 bases. Germline V gene lookup returns CDR1 SGDLS and CDR2 YYNGEE. The CDR3 has 16 amino acids. The DNA for the CDR3 is TGTGCCAGCAGCGTCGCTAGCGGGAGGGCCTCTCATGAGCAGTTCTTC. Protein sequence: CASSVASGRASHEQFF.

The V and J genes are TRBV30 and TRBJ2-5, with 7 positions matching TRBD1. V lost 3 bases to trimming and J lost 3 bases; unmatched junction nucleotides: 10. This CDR3 contains 15 residues. Germline V gene sequence: CDR1 GTSNPN, CDR2 SVGIG (reference sequence). The CDR3 region has the DNA TGTGCCTGGAGACCTCCTTGGGACAGCAAAGAGACCCAGTACTTC. Its protein product is CAWRPPWDSKETQYF.

The chain joins TRBV9 to TRBJ2-1; D might be TRBD2 (5 bases). Trimming shortened V by 4 bases and J by 6 bases, and 11 bases separated the two germline ends. CDR1 SGDLS and CDR2 YYNGEE come from the germline V gene. The CDR3 length is 13 residues. The CDR3 protein is CASSPLAVNEQFF. The CDR3, as DNA: TGTGCCAGCAGCCCCCTAGCAGTCAATGAGCAGTTCTTC.

This sequence joins TRBV5-1 and TRBJ2-7; 9 bases agree with TRBD1. The CDR3 loop spans 15 amino acids. The germline gives CDR1 SGHRS, CDR2 YFSETQ. V shed 0 bases and J 3 bases; nucleotides not matched to a gene: 4. The CDR3 coding sequence is TGCGCCAGCAGCTTGGGACAGGGGGAGATCTACGAGCAGTACTTC. Its protein product is CASSLGQGEIYEQYF.

The V and J genes are TRBV6-1 and TRBJ1-5; D perhaps matches TRBD1 (6 bases). The CDR3 contains 13 residues. Germline loops: CDR1 MNHNS, CDR2 SASEGT. Trimming left V 6 bases short and J 3 bases short, with 9 bases between. The CDR3 here is CASRQGNNQPQHF. CDR3 nucleotide sequence: TGTGCCAGCAGACAGGGTAACAATCAGCCCCAGCATTTT.

V usage is TRBV19 and J usage is TRBJ2-7, with D possibly TRBD1 on 7 matching bases. Trimming stripped 5 bases from V and 2 bases from J, with 13 bases between. Germline V gene lookup returns CDR1 LNHDA and CDR2 SQIVND (reference sequence). This CDR3 is built from 14 residues. The CDR3 protein is CASSWRDSTYEQYF. The CDR3, as DNA: TGTGCCAGTAGTTGGCGGGACAGCACCTACGAGCAGTACTTC.

The rearrangement joins TRBV5-4 to TRBJ1-2; TRBD1 matches 7 bases. The CDR3 is 16 amino acids. CDR1 SGHNT and CDR2 YYREEE come from the germline V gene (reference sequence). V lost 4 bases and J lost 4; bases outside the gene matches: 13. Here the CDR3 DNA reads TGTGCCAGCAGCGTTGTAACAGGGGAGTTGGGCTATGGCTACACCTTC. Residues: CASSVVTGELGYGYTF.

This rearrangement joins TRBV10-3 to TRBJ2-3, with 10 nucleotides matching TRBD2. Unmatched junction bases numbered 3, after V lost 6 bases and J lost 3 bases. Germline assignment: CDR1 ENHRY and CDR2 SYGVKD. This CDR3 has 14 amino acids. For the CDR3, the DNA is TGTGCCATCAGCTCTAGCGGGAGTACAGATACGCAGTATTTT. Residues: CAISSSGSTDTQYF.

In regard to this clone: An end of the junction differs from the germline gene, which may be a read error. V is TRBV7-8 and J is TRBJ2-3; 10 bases are shared with TRBD2. This CDR3 contains 16 residues. Germline values: CDR1 SGHVS, CDR2 FQNEAQ. In nucleotides, the CDR3 is TGTGCCAGCAGCTTAGGGTTAGCGGGGGGCCCAGAAACGCAGTATTTT. It translates to CASSLGLAGGPETQYF. Drawing the rest from reference TRBV7-8 and TRBJ2-3, the complete variable domain is GAGVSQSPRYKVAKRGQDVALRCDPISGHVSLFWYQQALGQGPEFLTYFQNEAQLDKSGLPSDRFFAERPEGSVSTLKIQRTQQEDSAVYLCASSLGLAGGPETQYFGPGTRLTVL.

This chain connects TRBV9 to TRBJ2-1, with 15 positions matching TRBD2. CDR1 is SGDLS, CDR2 YYNGEE, per germline. Trimming at V came to 4 bases and at J to 9 bases, leaving 11 bases not matched to a gene. The CDR3 consists of 17 residues. The CDR3 loop is CASSSHPGLAGGIEQFF. The CDR3, as DNA: TGTGCCAGCAGCTCCCATCCCGGACTAGCGGGAGGGATTGAGCAGTTCTTC.

The genes are TRBV5-8 and TRBJ2-2; TRBD1 matches 8 bases. Losses at the gene ends were 0 bases for V and 5 bases for J; bases not matched to a gene: 3. CDR3 size: 15 residues. Germline loops: CDR1 SGHTS, CDR2 YDEGEE. The CDR3 here is CASSLGTGLTGELFF. The CDR3 DNA follows: TGTGCCAGCAGCTTGGGGACAGGGCTGACCGGGGAGCTGTTTTTT.

The rearrangement links TRBV6-5 to TRBJ1-5; D remains unclear. The CDR3 loop spans 16 amino acids. The germline V gene encodes CDR1 MNHEY and CDR2 SVGAGI. V was cut by 4 bases and J by 2 bases, with 15 bases left in between. The CDR3 DNA reads TGTGCCAGCAGTTCCGGTCAGAGGGCGGGCAATCAGCCCCAGCATTTT. Its protein is CASSSGQRAGNQPQHF.

J is TRBJ1-1 and V is TRBV11-2, with D tentatively TRBD1 (5 bases). The CDR3 is 16 residues long. Trimming removed 3 bases at V and 2 bases at J, with 16 bases between. CDR1 and CDR2 from the germline V gene are SGHAT and FQNNGV. The CDR3 DNA sequence: TGTGCCAGCAGCTTGTTATGGGGGGTTCGCAACACTGAAGCTTTCTTT. Translation gives CASSLLWGVRNTEAFF.

The rearrangement uses TRBV2 and TRBJ2-1; D call uncertain. This CDR3 contains 14 residues. Germline V gives CDR1 SNHLY, CDR2 FYNNEI. V gave up 7 bases and J gave up 4 bases, with 14 bases separating them. The CDR3 sequence is CASISLYGYNEQFF. The CDR3 DNA is TGTGCCAGCATCTCACTTTACGGGTACAATGAGCAGTTCTTC.

CDR3 region: CAWSLDRGRTNEKLFF. The CDR3 DNA sequence: TGTGCCTGGAGTCTCGACAGGGGGCGGACTAATGAAAAACTGTTTTTT. The chain has TRBV30 and TRBJ1-4; TRBD1 agrees at 10 bases. Germline values: CDR1 GTSNPN, CDR2 SVGIG (reference sequence). The CDR3 is 16 amino acids. V was pared by 2 bases and J by 2 bases, with 5 bases of the junction left unmatched.